The 16 T cell receptor beta chains presented below share a single source sample, sequenced in a study of blood T cell repertoires in COVID-19. Libraries were prepared by immunoSEQ multiplex PCR; TCRdb keeps only in-frame clonotypes and omits some of them. The sample includes 200,000 or so clones, about 88% seen only once; the top ten take roughly 19%. Specimen: peripheral blood. These receptors were taken from a man in his forties or fifties with COVID-19, enrolled during active disease.

This chain uses TRBV5-4 with TRBJ1-3; D is unresolved. The CDR3 consists of 15 residues. Germline V CDR1 and CDR2: SGHNT, YYREEE (reference sequence). The V end lost 5 bases, the J end lost 0 bases, and 12 bases lay between the germline ends. CDR3 in DNA: TGTGCCAGCAGTACCCCTCGCGACTCTGGAAACACCATATATTTT. Translating gives CASSTPRDSGNTIYF.

The table lists this clone with a count of one. The J gene is TRBJ1-6, the V gene TRBV9; D remains unclear. Deletions cut 0 bases from V and 7 bases from J, with 8 bases between. Per germline, CDR1 SGDLS and CDR2 YYNGEE. The CDR3 sequence is 14 residues long. For the CDR3, the DNA is TGTGCCAGCAGCGTAGGAGGCGAAAATTCACCCCTCCACTTT. As protein: CASSVGGENSPLHF. The entire variable domain, with the rest obtained from reference TRBV9 and TRBJ1-6, is as follows: DSGVTQTPKHLITATGQRVTLRCSPRSGDLSVYWYQQSLDQGLQFLIQYYNGEERAKGNILERFSAQQFPDLHSELNLSSLELGDSALYFCASSVGGENSPLHFGNGTRLTVT.

This sequence joins TRBV3-1 (or the pseudogene TRBV3-2) and TRBJ2-1, with D possibly matching TRBD2 (5 bases). Germline lookup yields CDR1 LGHDT and CDR2 YNNKEL (reference sequence). This CDR3 is 14 amino acids long. The V and J ends lost 0 bases and 8 bases respectively, with 11 bases between them. The CDR3 DNA follows: TGTGCCAGCAGCCAAGAGGGAGCCAGTCATGAGCAGTTCTTC. As protein: CASSQEGASHEQFF.

This clone was seen only once. The V call is TRBV5-1, the J call TRBJ2-7; D unresolved. Germline V lookup: CDR1 SGHRS, CDR2 YFSETQ. The CDR3 sequence is 14 residues long. The ends were cut back, 4 bases at V and 0 bases at J, with 11 bases in the middle. As DNA, the CDR3 is TGCGCCAGCAGCCCCGCAGGCCTCTCCTACGAGCAGTACTTC. It translates to CASSPAGLSYEQYF.

The rearrangement uses TRBV12-3 or TRBV12-4 and TRBJ1-2, with 9 bases identical to TRBD1. The CDR3 runs to 13 residues. Trimming took 3 bases from V and 8 from J; bases not matched to a gene: 4. The CDR3 DNA reads TGTGCCAGCAGTTTCGGGACAGGGTCCGGCTACACCTTC. It codes for CASSFGTGSGYTF.

The chain links TRBV28 to TRBJ2-1; TRBD2 is a possible D gene (5 bases). Trimming pared 1 base from V and 1 base from J, leaving 8 bases between. Per germline, CDR1 MDHEN and CDR2 SYDVKM. This CDR3 is built from 15 residues. The CDR3 loop reads CASSLLGGSYNEQFF. The DNA of the CDR3 is TGTGCCAGCAGTTTATTGGGCGGGTCCTACAATGAGCAGTTCTTC.

The chain couples TRBV29-1 to TRBJ2-1; weak D call: TRBD1 (6 bases). Trimming took off 1 base at V and 8 bases at J, with 15 bases between the two ends. The CDR3 runs to 14 residues. The germline gives CDR1 SQVTM, CDR2 ANQGSEA. The CDR3 DNA reads TGCAGCGTTGAAGGCCAGGGGTTAGGCTATGAGCAGTTCTTC. Protein: CSVEGQGLGYEQFF.

The chain links TRBV7-2 to TRBJ2-3; 11 bases are a match to TRBD2. V lost 2 bases and J lost 3; bases outside the gene matches: 1. Germline CDR1 is SGHTA and CDR2 is FQGNSA. This CDR3 has 15 amino acids. As DNA, the CDR3 is TGTGCCAGCAGCTTATTAGCGGGGGGGACAGATACGCAGTATTTT. Translating it yields CASSLLAGGTDTQYF.

The chain carries TRBV5-1 and TRBJ2-5, with 7 bases lining up with TRBD2. Germline V CDR1 and CDR2: SGHRS, YFSETQ. The V and J ends lost 0 bases and 4 bases, in that order; junction bases with no gene match: 3. This CDR3 is built from 14 residues. The CDR3 DNA is TGCGCCAGCAGCTTGGCGGCTAGCGGAGAGACCCAGTACTTC. Amino acid sequence: CASSLAASGETQYF.

The chain recombines TRBV27 with TRBJ2-3; D may be TRBD1 (6 bases). From germline, CDR1 is MNHEY and CDR2 SMNVEV (reference sequence). The V end lost 6 bases, the J end lost 3 bases, and 16 bases lay between the germline ends. The CDR3 has 15 residues. CDR3 in amino acids: CASSPRGWRTDTQYF. In nucleotides, the CDR3 is TGTGCCAGCAGCCCCAGGGGATGGAGAACAGATACGCAGTATTTT.

The V and J genes are TRBV6-1 and TRBJ1-3; maybe TRBD1 (6 bases). The CDR3 consists of 17 residues. The germline gives CDR1 MNHNS, CDR2 SASEGT. The germline V and J ends were trimmed by 1 base and 3 bases, with 16 bases remaining between them. CDR3 sequence: CASSEVPGAPNGNTIYF. CDR3 coding DNA: TGTGCCAGCAGTGAAGTACCAGGGGCGCCTAATGGAAACACCATATATTTT.

This clone was recorded only once. The V and J genes are TRBV5-1 and TRBJ2-7; 8 bases agree with TRBD2. Germline V gives CDR1 SGHRS, CDR2 YFSETQ. With V trimmed by 2 bases and J by 4 bases, 2 bases remained unmatched. The CDR3 has 13 amino acids. Here the CDR3 DNA reads TGCGCCAGCAGCTTAGCGGGAGTTTACGAGCAGTACTTC. Translating gives CASSLAGVYEQYF.

V usage is TRBV19 and J usage is TRBJ1-1, with a tentative D call TRBD1 (6 bases). The CDR3 is made up of 17 amino acids. Germline-derived CDR1 and CDR2 are LNHDA and SQIVND (reference sequence). Trimming took 0 bases from V and 4 from J, leaving 18 bases between them. Written as DNA, the CDR3 is TGTGCCAGTAGTATAGATCGGGGGGGCCCCATGAGCACTGAAGCTTTCTTT. Translation gives CASSIDRGGPMSTEAFF.

The chain is built from TRBV12-3 or TRBV12-4 and TRBJ1-2; D is possibly TRBD1 (6 bases). Between the trimmed V and J ends, which lost 7 bases and 6 bases, there was a span of 15 bases. The CDR3 spans 13 residues. CDR3 sequence: CASTVTGKDGYTF. The DNA for the CDR3 is TGTGCCAGCACCGTCACAGGGAAGGATGGCTACACCTTC.

The J gene is TRBJ2-1, the V gene TRBV11-2; 15 bases agree with TRBD2. The CDR3 is 17 residues long. The V segment lost 5 bases and the J segment 6 bases; nucleotides outside the gene matches: 8. Germline values: CDR1 SGHAT, CDR2 FQNNGV. The CDR3 DNA sequence: TGTGCCAGCAGCGCCGGACTAGCGGGAGGGCCATCCAATGAGCAGTTCTTC. Residues: CASSAGLAGGPSNEQFF.

The rearrangement links TRBV6-2 or TRBV6-3 to TRBJ2-7; D is undetermined. Germline V gives CDR1 MNHEY, CDR2 SVGEGT. This CDR3 region has 14 residues. V gave up 0 bases and J gave up 3 bases, with 9 bases separating them. The DNA for the CDR3 is TGTGCCAGCAGTTACTCCCCAAGCATCTACGAGCAGTACTTC. Its protein is CASSYSPSIYEQYF.